The 8 T cell receptor beta chains listed next were all sequenced from one sample in a study of T cell repertoires in cytomegalovirus infection. TCRdb analysed the reads with MiXCR anew, one entry per CDR3 protein. The table lists approximately 500,000 distinct CDR3 sequences, around 11% of them singletons, with around 9.6% in the top ten. The sequenced sample consisted of PBMCs. These TCRs come from a human donor in good health (CMV status not recorded). Some clones in this sample may be carry-over from other donors' samples.

This clonotype has more than one count but fewer than ten. This chain links TRBV29-1 with TRBJ1-2; D is unresolved. The V and J ends lost 3 bases and 3 bases respectively, with 8 bases between them. Germline V CDR1 and CDR2: SQVTM, ANQGSEA. CDR3 size: 12 residues. The CDR3 bases are TGCAGCGTTGAGGGCGAGGACTATGGCTACACCTTC. Amino acid sequence: CSVEGEDYGYTF. Variable domain in full (rest from reference TRBV29-1 and TRBJ1-2): SAVISQKPSRDICQRGTSLTIQCQVDSQVTMMFWYRQQPGQSLTLIATANQGSEATYESGFVIDKFPISRPNLTFSTLTVSNMSPEDSSIYLCSVEGEDYGYTFGSGTRLTVV.

This clonotype was counted at least ten times. The CDR3 nucleotides are TGTGCCAGCAGCTTAGCAGGGACAACAAGAGCAACTAATGAAAAACTGTTTTTT. Protein product: CASSLAGTTRATNEKLFF. This chain uses TRBV7-9 with TRBJ1-4; D may be TRBD1 (6 bases). CDR3 length: 18 residues. CDR1 and CDR2 (germline): SEHNR, FQNEAQ (reference sequence). Between the trimmed V and J ends, which lost 0 bases and 0 bases, there was a span of 14 bases. Filled out from reference TRBV7-9 and TRBJ1-4, the complete variable domain reads DTGVSQNPRHKITKRGQNVTFRCDPISEHNRLYWYRQTLGQGPEFLTYFQNEAQLEKSRLLSDRFSAERPKGSFSTLEIQRTEQGDSAMYLCASSLAGTTRATNEKLFFGSGTQLSVL.

This clonotype was picked up a small number of times. The rearrangement uses TRBV3-1 and TRBJ1-1; the D gene is possibly TRBD1 (6 bases). Germline V gene data show CDR1 as LGHDT and CDR2 as YNNKEL (reference sequence). Trimming cost V 1 base and J 7 bases, with 10 bases left between them. The CDR3 spans 13 residues. The CDR3 sequence: CASSQGTENEAFF. The DNA for the CDR3 is TGTGCCAGCAGCCAAGGGACAGAGAATGAAGCTTTCTTT.

In its sample, this clonotype was seen many times. The chain combines TRBV10-3 with TRBJ2-2; D could derive from TRBD1 or TRBD2 (5 bases each). CDR1 and CDR2 (germline): ENHRY, SYGVKD. The CDR3 extends over 13 amino acids. The V end lost 5 bases, the J end lost 7 bases, and 11 bases lay between the germline ends. CDR3 in DNA: TGTGCCATCAGTCGGGACGAGTACGGGGAGCTGTTTTTT. Residues: CAISRDEYGELFF.

This chain connects TRBV3-1 to TRBJ1-2; TRBD1 might be the D (6 bases). V shed 4 bases and J shed 6 bases, with 12 bases lying between them. The CDR3 consists of 13 residues. Germline assignment: CDR1 LGHDT and CDR2 YNNKEL (reference sequence). CDR3 loop: CASSPGGGHGYTF. The CDR3 DNA is TGTGCCAGCAGCCCTGGGGGGGGCCATGGCTACACCTTC.

The chain is built from TRBV6-1 and TRBJ2-2, with a tentative D call TRBD2 (6 bases). The germline V gene encodes CDR1 MNHNS and CDR2 SASEGT. V gave up 5 bases and J gave up 7 bases, with 14 bases separating them. The CDR3 spans 14 residues. CDR3 sequence: CASSSEVADGELFF. In DNA form, the CDR3 reads TGTGCCAGCAGTTCGGAGGTAGCGGACGGGGAGCTGTTTTTT.

This clonotype was detected a few times. The gene calls are TRBV9 and TRBJ1-3, with D possibly matching TRBD1 (6 bases). The CDR3 runs 17 residues. V was pared by 3 bases and J by 4 bases, with 20 bases between. Germline CDR1 reads SGDLS; CDR2 reads YYNGEE. DNA of the CDR3: TGTGCCAGCAGCGGTACTTCTTTTGGGGGGGCCGGAAACACCATATATTTT. It codes for CASSGTSFGGAGNTIYF.

This clonotype came up a few times. V gene TRBV14 combines with J gene TRBJ2-3; 10 positions match TRBD2. Germline lookup yields CDR1 SGHDN and CDR2 FVKESK. With V trimmed by 2 bases and J by 7 bases, 3 bases remained unmatched. This CDR3 contains 14 residues. CDR3 sequence reads: CASSQSGGAHTQYF. The CDR3 DNA sequence: TGTGCCAGCAGCCAAAGCGGGGGGGCGCATACGCAGTATTTT.